The 5 T cell receptor beta chains below come from one sample, sequenced in a study of T-cell memory formation after mild COVID-19. TCRdb fed the 5' RACE reads into MiXCR, producing one record per CDR3 protein. The data show 150,000 to 200,000 distinct CDR3 sequences, with 11% seen just once and 3.5% to 4.5% held by the top ten. The material sequenced was PBMCs or a T cell subset sorted from them (not recorded which). The receptors shown here come from a man younger than 30 who had mild COVID-19 (a few samples of this study predate the infection). Cell type and time point are not known.

This clonotype came up a few times. This CDR3 is missing its conserved last phenylalanine or tryptophan, likely due to a read error. The rearrangement uses TRBV7-3 and TRBJ1-1; D may be TRBD1 (6 bases). Germline V gene lookup returns CDR1 SGHTA and CDR2 FQGTGA. V was pared by 2 bases and J by 1 base, with 11 bases between. The CDR3 spans 15 residues. As DNA, the CDR3 is TGTGCCAGCAGCTTATTGGGGGGGGCGAACACTGAAGCTTTCCTT. It is translated as CASSLLGGANTEAFL.

This clonotype was picked up many times. The chain employs TRBV5-1 and TRBJ2-1; 14 bases are shared with TRBD2. This CDR3 is built from 16 residues. The V gene end was trimmed by 6 bases and the J gene end by 10 bases; junction bases not matched to a gene: 12. Per the germline V gene, CDR1 is SGHRS and CDR2 is YFSETQ. The CDR3 region is CASIPTSGGAEGEQFF. The CDR3 bases are TGCGCCAGCATCCCGACTAGCGGGGGGGCCGAGGGGGAGCAGTTCTTC.

The chain has TRBV6-5 and TRBJ1-2, with D possibly being TRBD1 (5 bases). Germline-derived CDR1 and CDR2 are MNHEY and SVGAGI. The V and J ends lost 7 bases and 2 bases respectively, with 8 bases between them. CDR3 size: 12 residues. Written as DNA, the CDR3 is TGTGCCAGCATTGGGGGGAACTATGGCTACACCTTC. Translating it yields CASIGGNYGYTF.

The chain uses TRBV5-1 and TRBJ1-3, with a weak D call TRBD1 (6 bases). From germline, CDR1 is SGHRS and CDR2 YFSETQ. The CDR3 is 14 amino acids. Trimming took 3 bases from V and 4 from J, leaving 11 bases between them. CDR3 bases: TGCGCCAGCAGCTCGACAGGTTTCGGAAACACCATATATTTT. It codes for CASSSTGFGNTIYF.

This chain connects TRBV5-1 to TRBJ2-4; D uncertain. Germline values: CDR1 SGHRS, CDR2 YFSETQ. The CDR3 is 16 amino acids. V lost 4 bases and J lost 0, with 14 bases in between. The CDR3 is CASSPRQQLAKNIQYF. In DNA form, the CDR3 reads TGCGCCAGCAGCCCCCGTCAGCAGCTAGCCAAAAACATTCAGTACTTC.